This TCR beta chain was found in a study of OX40 agonist ivuxolimab in advanced cancers. At the level of the study: Patients took ivuxolimab, an agonistic anti-OX40 (CD134) antibody.

The germline CDR1 and CDR2 sequences are SGHVS and FNYEAQ. The CDR3 is made up of 16 amino acids. With V trimmed by 5 bases and J by 2 bases, 8 bases remained unmatched. Study results and limitations: Patients with a partial response at 0.1-3.0 mg/kg had among the lowest clonal expansion.

Sequencing used immunoSEQ multiplex PCR; TCRdb keeps in-frame clones, though not all of them. The sample holds 55,000 to 90,000 clones, 88% seen once. To note about this clone: Its antigen is not known.

Baseline, cycle 4 day 1, and cycle 7 day 1 were the blood sampling points. The chain recombines TRBV7-6 with TRBJ2-1, with 8 bases that match TRBD1. Source: CD4+ or CD8+ T cells sorted from blood, taken in a trial of the OX40 agonist ivuxolimab. This clonotype was obtained from an adult with an advanced solid tumor such as melanoma, head and neck, liver or kidney cancer. The CDR3 loop is CASSARQGPPYNEQFF. The CDR3 DNA follows: TGTGCCAGCAGCGCGAGACAGGGGCCCCCCTACAATGAGCAGTTCTTC.